The 24 T cell receptor beta chains in this list originate from one sample, sequenced in a study of T cell clonotyping in hematopoietic cell transplantation. Assay used: immunoSEQ multiplex PCR; TCRdb lists only in-frame clones, some missing. The sample holds over 10,000 clones; about 79% are singletons and the top ten take 5.5% to 7.5%. This material consisted of PBMCs, taken 100 days after allogeneic stem cell transplant. The origin of the receptors is a female patient aged 35 to 55 who had an allogeneic stem cell transplant from a related donor, so T cells may come from the graft donor. Some clones in this sample may be carry-over from other donors' samples.

The rearrangement uses TRBV5-6 and TRBJ1-4; D is unclear. CDR1 and CDR2 from the germline V gene are SGHDT and YYEEEE. The ends were cut back, 0 bases at V and 4 bases at J, with 7 bases in the middle. The CDR3 has 14 amino acids. The CDR3 here is CASSLGWGNEKLFF. The CDR3, as DNA: TGTGCCAGCAGCTTGGGATGGGGTAATGAAAAACTGTTTTTT.

This CDR3 reads CARQGEENIQYF. Here the CDR3 DNA reads TGTGCCAGACAGGGGGAGGAAAACATTCAGTACTTC. V is TRBV21-1 and J is TRBJ2-4; TRBD1, as called in the table, went unchecked against the DNA. TRBV21-1 has pseudogene status. The CDR3 has 12 residues.

The chain carries TRBV5-1 and TRBJ2-3, with 9 bases that match TRBD2. The CDR3 is 16 residues long. The V and J ends lost 4 bases and 4 bases, in that order; junction bases with no gene match: 10. Germline CDR1 and CDR2: SGHRS and YFSETQ. DNA for the CDR3: TGCGCCAGCAGCCACTTGCGGGAGGGCGTGCCAGATACGCAGTATTTT. Its protein is CASSHLREGVPDTQYF.

The chain couples TRBV30 to TRBJ2-7; tentative D call: TRBD1 (6 bases). V was clipped by 2 bases and J by 6 bases, with 11 bases between them. CDR1 and CDR2 from the germline V gene are GTSNPN and SVGIG (reference sequence). The CDR3 has 12 amino acids. The CDR3: CAWSPDRIEQYF. The CDR3 region has the DNA TGTGCCTGGAGTCCGGACAGAATCGAGCAGTACTTC.

V is TRBV4-1 and J is TRBJ1-2, with D possibly matching TRBD1 (6 bases). Germline V gene data show CDR1 as MGHRA and CDR2 as YSYEKL. This CDR3 is built from 16 residues. V was trimmed by 0 bases and J by 5 bases, leaving 16 bases between them. The CDR3 loop is CASSQDPGGRGYGYTF. The CDR3 DNA reads TGCGCCAGCAGCCAAGATCCCGGAGGCAGGGGTTATGGCTACACCTTC.

This clone was counted a single time. This sequence joins TRBV27 and TRBJ2-3, with unresolved D. Trimming removed 6 bases at V and 7 bases at J, with 17 bases between. The CDR3 totals 14 residues. Germline assignment: CDR1 MNHEY and CDR2 SMNVEV (reference sequence). The CDR3 protein is CASRGNPPSYTQYF. In nucleotides, the CDR3 is TGTGCCAGCAGGGGGAACCCTCCTTCCTATACGCAGTATTTT.

The genes are TRBV30 and TRBJ1-5; 9 bases are shared with TRBD1. Trimming cost V 3 bases and J 6 bases; bases outside gene matches: 9. Germline CDR1 and CDR2: GTSNPN and SVGIG (reference sequence). The CDR3 consists of 15 residues. As DNA, the CDR3 is TGTGCCTGGAGCCCGGGACAGGGTATGCCTCAGCCCCAGCATTTT. Translated, it gives CAWSPGQGMPQPQHF.

J is TRBJ2-2 and V is TRBV4-3; TRBD2 matches 11 bases. J was trimmed by 5 bases and V by 4 bases; bases with no gene match: 3. Germline CDR1 LGHNA, CDR2 YSLEER. This CDR3 region has 15 residues. CDR3 in amino acids: CASSLLAGATGELFF. For the CDR3, the DNA is TGCGCCAGCAGCCTACTAGCGGGAGCGACCGGGGAGCTGTTTTTT.

The rearrangement uses TRBV2 and TRBJ2-7; no reliable D call. V lost 5 bases to trimming and J lost 0 bases, with 8 bases between them. The CDR3 sequence is 13 residues long. Germline CDR1 and CDR2: SNHLY and FYNNEI. CDR3 sequence reads: CASSWASSYEQYF. The CDR3 DNA reads as TGTGCCAGCAGTTGGGCTAGCTCCTACGAGCAGTACTTC.

V is TRBV6-1 and J is TRBJ2-7; D not certain. The germline CDR1 and CDR2 sequences are MNHNS and SASEGT. The CDR3 runs 13 residues. V lost 4 bases and J lost 6, with 13 bases in between. DNA for the CDR3: TGTGCCAGCAGTGGAGCATTGACATCCGAGCAGTACTTC. This translates into CASSGALTSEQYF.

This sequence joins TRBV21-1 and TRBJ2-1; TRBD2 is taken as the D call from the table, unchecked against the DNA. TRBV21-1 is an annotated pseudogene. The CDR3 covers 15 residues. The CDR3 coding sequence is TGTGCCAGCAGCAAAGGGACCGGGACTAGCGATGAGCAGTTCTTC. This encodes CASSKGTGTSDEQFF.

The chain is built from TRBV2 and TRBJ2-7, with D perhaps matching TRBD2 (6 bases). Trimming took 4 bases from V and 4 from J, leaving 11 bases between them. The CDR3 totals 13 residues. CDR1 SNHLY and CDR2 FYNNEI come from the germline V gene. The CDR3 DNA follows: TGTGCCAGCAGTGTCGCGGGATGGTACGAGCAGTACTTC. This translates into CASSVAGWYEQYF.

This clone was found once. The genes are TRBV28 and TRBJ2-1, with D perhaps TRBD1 (6 bases). This CDR3 has 15 amino acids. Germline CDR1 reads MDHEN; CDR2 reads SYDVKM. Trimming took off 7 bases at V and 9 bases at J, with 22 bases between the two ends. Here the CDR3 reads CASTKGFVGASEQFF. In DNA, the CDR3 is TGTGCCAGCACCAAAGGGTTTGTGGGGGCGAGTGAGCAGTTCTTC. The whole variable domain, remainder taken from reference TRBV28 and TRBJ2-1, is DVKVTQSSRYLVKRTGEKVFLECVQDMDHENMFWYRQDPGLGLRLIYFSYDVKMKEKGDIPEGYSVSREKKERFSLILESASTNQTSMYLCASTKGFVGASEQFFGPGTRLTVL.

The V and J genes are TRBV19 and TRBJ2-7; 7 nucleotides align to TRBD2. The V and J ends lost 5 bases and 4 bases, in that order; junction bases with no gene match: 5. The CDR3 contains 13 residues. The germline V gene has CDR1 LNHDA and CDR2 SQIVND (reference sequence). The CDR3 DNA is TGTGCCAGTAGTGACCTGGGGGGGTACGAGCAGTACTTC. Its translation is CASSDLGGYEQYF. Combining the CDR3 with reference TRBV19 and TRBJ2-7 gives the whole variable domain DGGITQSPKYLFRKEGQNVTLSCEQNLNHDAMYWYRQDPGQGLRLIYYSQIVNDFQKGDIAEGYSVSREKKESFPLTVTSAQKNPTAFYLCASSDLGGYEQYFGPGTRLTVT.

The rearrangement joins TRBV4-3 to TRBJ2-5, with 7 nucleotides matching TRBD2. The CDR3 runs to 16 residues. Germline V gene lookup returns CDR1 LGHNA and CDR2 YSLEER. Trimming at V came to 0 bases and at J to 2 bases, leaving 6 bases not matched to a gene. As DNA, the CDR3 is TGCGCCAGCAGCCAAGATGGTCTAGCGGAGCAAGAGACCCAGTACTTC. It yields the protein CASSQDGLAEQETQYF.

The J gene is TRBJ1-2, the V gene TRBV30, with 8 nucleotides matching TRBD1. V lost 4 bases and J lost 4; bases outside the gene matches: 8. The length of the CDR3 is 14 residues. Germline lookup yields CDR1 GTSNPN and CDR2 SVGIG (reference sequence). CDR3 bases: TGTGCCTGGATTGGACAGGGTGGCATCTATGGCTACACCTTC. It encodes CAWIGQGGIYGYTF.

This chain links TRBV11-3 with TRBJ2-1; 7 nucleotides line up with TRBD2. Germline lookup yields CDR1 SGHNT and CDR2 YENEEA. This CDR3 region has 15 residues. V lost 0 bases to trimming and J lost 9 bases; unmatched junction nucleotides: 8. CDR3 nucleotide sequence: TGTGCCAGCAGCTTAGATGCGGGAGAGTTGTTTGAGCAGTTCTTC. This codes for CASSLDAGELFEQFF.

The chain carries TRBV7-2 and TRBJ2-5; 10 nucleotides match TRBD2. V shed 4 bases, J shed 2 bases, and the junction held 4 bases outside the gene matches. The CDR3 covers 15 residues. Per germline, CDR1 SGHTA and CDR2 FQGNSA. In nucleotides, the CDR3 is TGTGCCAGCAGCTCCGAGCGGGGGGGTCAAGAGACCCAGTACTTC. It encodes CASSSERGGQETQYF. Using reference TRBV7-2 and TRBJ2-5 for the parts outside the CDR3, the full variable domain is GAGVSQSPSNKVTEKGKDVELRCDPISGHTALYWYRQSLGQGLEFLIYFQGNSAPDKSGLPSDRFSAERTGGSVSTLTIQRTQQEDSAVYLCASSSERGGQETQYFGPGTRLLVL.

J is TRBJ2-7 and V is TRBV6-5; 10 bases fit TRBD2. The CDR3 is 13 residues long. From germline, CDR1 is MNHEY and CDR2 SVGAGI. J was trimmed by 6 bases and V by 3 bases; bases with no gene match: 2. In DNA form, the CDR3 reads TGTGCCAGCAGTTATTCTAGCGGGAGCGAGCAGTACTTC. Its protein is CASSYSSGSEQYF.

The V call is TRBV30, the J call TRBJ2-2; D is unclear. Germline lookup yields CDR1 GTSNPN and CDR2 SVGIG (reference sequence). The CDR3 covers 13 residues. V shed 3 bases and J shed 0 bases, with 5 bases lying between them. The CDR3: CAWRGTNTGELFF. Here the CDR3 DNA reads TGTGCCTGGAGAGGCACGAACACCGGGGAGCTGTTTTTT.

The chain recombines TRBV11-3 with TRBJ2-3; no definite D call. Trimming shortened V by 0 bases and J by 7 bases, and 14 bases separated the two germline ends. The germline gives CDR1 SGHNT, CDR2 YENEEA. The CDR3 is 15 residues long. CDR3 amino acids: CASSLEWNVENTQYF. The CDR3 bases are TGTGCCAGCAGCTTAGAGTGGAATGTGGAGAATACGCAGTATTTT.

The genes are TRBV19 and TRBJ2-7; the match to TRBD2 covers 7 bases. CDR3 length: 14 amino acids. With 4 bases clipped from V and 3 bases from J, the junction kept 6 bases outside the gene matches. Germline V gene sequence: CDR1 LNHDA, CDR2 SQIVND (reference sequence). CDR3 sequence: CASSSGSPNYEQYF. The CDR3 nucleotides read TGTGCCAGTAGTAGCGGGAGTCCCAACTACGAGCAGTACTTC.

The chain is built from TRBV6-5 and TRBJ2-7, with D tentatively TRBD1 (6 bases). This CDR3 comprises 14 residues. Germline CDR1 and CDR2: MNHEY and SVGAGI. Trimming left V 5 bases short and J 5 bases short, with 16 bases between. The CDR3 protein is CASSKSEGGHEQYF. CDR3 coding DNA: TGTGCCAGCAGTAAATCAGAAGGGGGACACGAGCAGTACTTC.

This rearrangement joins TRBV6-1 to TRBJ2-3, with TRBD2 matching over 14 bases. Germline V CDR1 and CDR2: MNHNS, SASEGT. The CDR3 sequence is 14 residues long. V lost 8 bases, J lost 6 bases, and 4 bases stayed unmatched. The CDR3 loop is CASGTSGSLDTQYF. In DNA, the CDR3 is TGTGCCAGCGGGACTAGCGGGAGTCTTGATACGCAGTATTTT.